A selection of T cell receptor beta chains follows, all from one sample in a study of T-cell memory formation after mild COVID-19. A single record per CDR3 protein comes from TCRdb applying MiXCR to the 5' RACE reads. The table shows 550,000 to 650,000 distinct CDR3 sequences, with roughly 17% occurring only once. The specimen sequenced was PBMCs or a T cell subset sorted from them (not recorded which). The receptor set was obtained from an adult woman who had mild COVID-19 (a few samples of this study predate the infection). Cell type and time point are not known. Both conserved end residues are part of each CDR3. Each record gives: CDR3 protein, CDR3 DNA, V gene, D gene, clone size, J gene. D genes are given only for firm matches. Clone size is stated in some rows and not others, as once, few, many or a class when expanded.

CDR3: CASSARSPQGSGANVLTF
DNA: TGTGCCAGCAGCGCGAGGAGCCCACAGGGTTCTGGGGCCAACGTCCTGACTTTC
V: TRBV9
D: NA
size: few
J: TRBJ2-6

CDR3: CASSEDRQGNINGYTF
DNA: TGTGCCAGCAGTGAAGATCGACAGGGAAATATCAATGGCTACACCTTC
V: TRBV2
D: TRBD1
size: NA
J: TRBJ1-2

CDR3: CASSFRGANTEAFF
DNA: TGTGCCAGCAGTTTTAGGGGAGCGAACACTGAAGCTTTCTTT
V: TRBV12-3/TRBV12-4
D: NA
size: many
J: TRBJ1-1

CDR3: CASSPSGTSVYEQYF
DNA: TGTGCCAGCTCACCCTCCGGGACTAGCGTCTACGAGCAGTACTTC
V: TRBV18
D: TRBD2
size: NA
J: TRBJ2-7

CDR3: CASSHTGYGYTF
DNA: TGTGCCAGCAGTCACACAGGGTATGGCTACACCTTC
V: TRBV6-5
D: NA
size: few
J: TRBJ1-2

CDR3: CATSDSTRPGTTHNEQFF
DNA: TGTGCCACCAGTGATTCGACAAGACCCGGGACTACCCACAATGAGCAGTTCTTC
V: TRBV24-1
D: TRBD2
size: few
J: TRBJ2-1

CDR3: CASSSPGTQYF
DNA: TGTGCCAGCAGTTCCCCCGGGACGCAGTATTTT
V: TRBV27
D: NA
size: few
J: TRBJ2-3

CDR3: CASSLRRGSNEQYF
DNA: TGTGCCAGCAGCTTACGCAGGGGGAGCAACGAGCAGTACTTC
V: TRBV7-8
D: TRBD1
size: few
J: TRBJ2-7

CDR3: CASSSGHYGTEAFF
DNA: TGCGCCAGCAGCTCCGGACACTACGGGACTGAAGCTTTCTTT
V: TRBV5-1
D: NA
size: few
J: TRBJ1-1

CDR3: CASSAASGRSHEQFF
DNA: TGTGCCAGCAGCGCCGCTAGCGGGAGATCACATGAGCAGTTCTTC
V: TRBV7-9
D: TRBD2
size: few
J: TRBJ2-1

CDR3: CSARDPGQGHGYTF
DNA: TGCAGTGCTAGAGATCCAGGACAGGGTCATGGCTACACCTTC
V: TRBV20-1
D: TRBD1
size: NA
J: TRBJ1-2

CDR3: CASSWDTETQYF
DNA: TGTGCCAGCAGTTGGGACACAGAGACCCAGTACTTC
V: TRBV7-9
D: NA
size: few
J: TRBJ2-5

CDR3: CASSFTTGYGELFF
DNA: TGTGCCAGCAGCTTTACTACAGGGTACGGGGAGCTGTTTTTT
V: TRBV7-9
D: NA
size: few
J: TRBJ2-2

CDR3: CASSPFAAPSYEQYF
DNA: TGTGCCAGCTCACCATTTGCAGCCCCCTCCTACGAGCAGTACTTC
V: TRBV18
D: NA
size: NA
J: TRBJ2-7

CDR3: CASSPSGGVLETQYF
DNA: TGTGCCAGCAGCCCCTCAGGGGGGGTGTTGGAGACCCAGTACTTC
V: TRBV6-5
D: NA
size: few
J: TRBJ2-5

CDR3: CASSLVGIAYEQYF
DNA: TGTGCCAGCAGCTTGGTCGGGATTGCCTACGAGCAGTACTTC
V: TRBV5-6
D: NA
size: few
J: TRBJ2-7

CDR3: CASSMLTDTQYF
DNA: TGTGCCAGCAGCATGCTCACAGATACGCAGTATTTT
V: TRBV7-3
D: NA
size: many
J: TRBJ2-3

CDR3: CASSQPSVYNEQFF
DNA: TGCGCCAGCAGCCAACCCTCAGTCTACAATGAGCAGTTCTTC
V: TRBV4-1
D: NA
size: few
J: TRBJ2-1

CDR3: CASTPLGDRGDTEAFF
DNA: TGTGCCAGCACCCCTTTGGGAGACAGGGGTGACACTGAAGCTTTCTTT
V: TRBV5-6
D: TRBD1
size: NA
J: TRBJ1-1

CDR3: CASSQARGQGRGNEQFF
DNA: TGTGCCAGCAGCCAAGCCCGGGGACAGGGTAGGGGCAATGAGCAGTTCTTC
V: TRBV4-2
D: TRBD1
size: NA
J: TRBJ2-1

CDR3: CASSPPGQGMQPQHF
DNA: TGTGCCAGCTCACCCCCGGGACAGGGGATGCAGCCCCAGCATTTT
V: TRBV18
D: TRBD1
size: few
J: TRBJ1-5

CDR3: CASSPDSGRETQYF
DNA: TGTGCCAGCAGCCCCGATAGCGGGAGAGAGACCCAGTACTTC
V: TRBV7-2
D: TRBD2
size: many
J: TRBJ2-5

CDR3: CSVARYGTDTQYF
DNA: TGCAGCGTTGCTAGGTACGGCACAGATACGCAGTATTTT
V: TRBV29-1
D: NA
size: NA
J: TRBJ2-3

CDR3: CASSQQGSYGYTF
DNA: TGTGCCAGCTCACAACAGGGATCCTATGGCTACACCTTC
V: TRBV18
D: NA
size: NA
J: TRBJ1-2

CDR3: CASSRIAGPGGMGTGELFF
DNA: TGTGCCAGCAGTAGAATCGCCGGCCCGGGAGGAATGGGGACCGGGGAGCTGTTTTTT
V: TRBV6-2/TRBV6-3
D: TRBD2
size: NA
J: TRBJ2-2

CDR3: CSARDKSYNEQFF
DNA: TGCAGTGCTAGAGATAAAAGTTACAATGAGCAGTTCTTC
V: TRBV20-1
D: NA
size: few
J: TRBJ2-1

CDR3: CASSGGRGSTDTQYF
DNA: TGTGCCAGCAGTGGTGGACGGGGGAGCACAGATACGCAGTATTTT
V: TRBV2
D: NA
size: few
J: TRBJ2-3

CDR3: CASSQSRGGEYNEQFF
DNA: TGTGCCAGCAGCCAATCACGGGGCGGGGAGTACAATGAGCAGTTCTTC
V: TRBV4-2
D: NA
size: few
J: TRBJ2-1

CDR3: CASRLSLSQGTTNQPQHF
DNA: TGTGCCAGCCGACTTTCTTTATCACAGGGGACCACCAATCAGCCCCAGCATTTT
V: TRBV27
D: TRBD1
size: NA
J: TRBJ1-5

CDR3: CASSSLGGGRETQYF
DNA: TGTGCCAGCAGTTCCCTTGGCGGGGGGCGGGAGACCCAGTACTTC
V: TRBV12-3/TRBV12-4
D: TRBD2
size: few
J: TRBJ2-5

CDR3: CASSPPLYQSGYTF
DNA: TGTGCCAGCTCACCGCCCCTATATCAATCGGGCTACACCTTC
V: TRBV18
D: NA
size: NA
J: TRBJ1-2

CDR3: CSVEWASGTSPLGEQYF
DNA: TGCAGCGTTGAGTGGGCTAGCGGGACCTCCCCTCTGGGCGAGCAGTACTTC
V: TRBV29-1
D: TRBD2
size: NA
J: TRBJ2-7

CDR3: CASSSTTSYTGELFF
DNA: TGCGCCAGCAGCTCCACTACGTCCTACACCGGGGAGCTGTTTTTT
V: TRBV5-1
D: NA
size: few
J: TRBJ2-2

CDR3: CASSYGDGGLMF
DNA: TGTGCCAGCAGTTACGGGGACGGGGGTTTAATGTTT
V: TRBV12-3/TRBV12-4
D: NA
size: NA
J: TRBJ1-1

CDR3: CASSVVGGAYGYTF
DNA: TGTGCCAGCAGCGTAGTAGGGGGTGCGTATGGCTACACCTTC
V: TRBV9
D: NA
size: NA
J: TRBJ1-2

CDR3: CASSLVPHRGLDTGELFF
DNA: TGTGCCAGCAGCTTGGTCCCTCACAGGGGGCTGGACACCGGGGAGCTGTTTTTT
V: TRBV7-8
D: TRBD1
size: few
J: TRBJ2-2

CDR3: CASSERLTYGYTF
DNA: TGTGCCAGCAGCGAAAGACTTACCTATGGCTACACCTTC
V: TRBV6-1
D: NA
size: NA
J: TRBJ1-2

CDR3: CAWTQGGTVNF
DNA: TGTGCCTGGACCCAAGGCGGCACGGTTAACTTC
V: TRBV30
D: NA
size: NA
J: TRBJ1-2

CDR3: CASSEGTGYGYTF
DNA: TGTGCCAGCAGTGAGGGGACAGGCTATGGCTACACCTTC
V: TRBV6-1
D: TRBD1
size: few
J: TRBJ1-2

CDR3: CSVERGANYGYTF
DNA: TGCAGCGTTGAAAGAGGAGCCAACTATGGCTACACCTTC
V: TRBV29-1
D: NA
size: NA
J: TRBJ1-2

CDR3: CASSLWEDGYTF
DNA: TGTGCCAGCAGCTTATGGGAGGATGGCTACACCTTC
V: TRBV7-9
D: NA
size: NA
J: TRBJ1-2

CDR3: CASSLGTGGGGYTF
DNA: TGTGCCAGCAGCTTGGGTACCGGGGGGGGCGGCTACACCTTC
V: TRBV5-5
D: NA
size: few
J: TRBJ1-2

CDR3: CASATRDRVYGYTF
DNA: TGTGCCAGCGCCACCCGGGACAGGGTATACGGCTACACCTTC
V: TRBV27
D: TRBD1
size: NA
J: TRBJ1-2

CDR3: CSVEGGHTDTQYF
DNA: TGCAGCGTTGAGGGGGGACACACAGATACGCAGTATTTT
V: TRBV29-1
D: NA
size: few
J: TRBJ2-3

CDR3: CSAVGGGLADFKNIQYF
DNA: TGCAGTGCCGTTGGCGGGGGGCTAGCGGACTTCAAAAACATTCAGTACTTC
V: TRBV20-1
D: TRBD2
size: few
J: TRBJ2-4

CDR3: CATSRADRAHGSPLHF
DNA: TGTGCCACCAGCAGGGCCGACAGGGCTCACGGTTCACCCCTCCACTTT
V: TRBV15
D: TRBD1
size: few
J: TRBJ1-6

CDR3: CASSLLGPPDAFF
DNA: TGTGCCAGCAGTTTACTTGGACCCCCCGACGCTTTCTTT
V: TRBV27
D: NA
size: NA
J: TRBJ1-1

CDR3: CASSQVGRLNGELFF
DNA: TGTGCCAGCAGCCAAGTTGGGAGATTGAACGGGGAGCTGTTTTTT
V: TRBV3-1
D: NA
size: few
J: TRBJ2-2

CDR3: CSVVWQLDSGNTIYF
DNA: TGCAGCGTTGTATGGCAGTTGGACTCTGGAAACACCATATATTTT
V: TRBV29-1
D: NA
size: few
J: TRBJ1-3

CDR3: CASSLLLADKAGELFF
DNA: TGTGCCAGCAGCTTATTGCTGGCAGATAAGGCCGGGGAGCTGTTTTTT
V: TRBV7-3
D: NA
size: NA
J: TRBJ2-2

CDR3: CASSSGLGSPYYGYTF
DNA: TGTGCCAGCAGCTCCGGGTTGGGGTCCCCATACTATGGCTACACCTTC
V: TRBV7-8
D: NA
size: few
J: TRBJ1-2

CDR3: CSAAPWTQSYSPLHF
DNA: TGCAGTGCTGCACCCTGGACACAAAGCTATTCACCCCTCCACTTT
V: TRBV20-1
D: NA
size: few
J: TRBJ1-6

CDR3: CASSGTLSNQPQHF
DNA: TGTGCCAGCAGTGGGACACTTAGCAATCAGCCCCAGCATTTT
V: TRBV12-3/TRBV12-4
D: NA
size: few
J: TRBJ1-5

CDR3: CASSFGDTGELFF
DNA: TGCGCCAGCAGCTTTGGGGACACCGGGGAGCTGTTTTTT
V: TRBV5-1
D: NA
size: many
J: TRBJ2-2

CDR3: CASSVVPMGNEQFF
DNA: TGTGCCAGCAGCGTAGTCCCAATGGGCAATGAGCAGTTCTTC
V: TRBV9
D: NA
size: few
J: TRBJ2-1